The TCR beta chain described here comes from a study of Ad26.COV2.S vaccination and SARS-CoV-2 variants. Study results and limitations: Breadth and depth estimates from TCRs may understate total T cell responses. Reported findings describe substantial breadth in spike-specific CD8+ and CD4+ T cell responses following vaccination. Spike-specific TCR breadth in vaccine recipients exceeded that seen in placebo recipients. Placebo recipients and vaccine recipients were similar in non-spike TCR breadth.

CDR1 and CDR2 from the germline V gene are LNHDA and SQIVND (reference sequence). The CDR3 is 15 amino acids. V was cut by 3 bases and J by 0 bases, with 6 bases left in between. Comment on this clone: Its antigen remains unidentified.

The method was immunoSEQ multiplex PCR; TCRdb's version includes in-frame clones alone and lacks a portion of them. The profile shows roughly 150,000 clones, approximately 90% of them singletons. Sample: peripheral blood, taken after recovery from COVID-19. This receptor was identified in a human donor who had recovered from COVID-19. This chain links TRBV19 with TRBJ2-6, with D hard to call. CDR3 nucleotide sequence: TGTGCCAGTAGTATGGGGATCTCTGGGGCCAACGTCCTGACTTTC. Its protein product is CASSMGISGANVLTF.